A selection of T cell receptor beta chains follows, all from one sample in a study of T-cell memory formation after mild COVID-19. TCRdb itself ran the 5' RACE reads through MiXCR, one entry per CDR3 protein. There are about 110,000 distinct CDR3 sequences in the sample; about an eighth occur only once, and around 27% lies in the top ten. Specimen: PBMCs or a T cell subset sorted from them (not recorded which). These receptors originate from an adult woman who had mild COVID-19 (a few samples of this study predate the infection). Cell type and time point are not known. Both conserved end residues are part of each CDR3. The D gene is left open where the match is weak. Rows may omit the clone size; those that give it use once, few, many or a size class.

J: TRBJ1-5; D: NA; V: TRBV12-3/TRBV12-4; size: NA; DNA: TGTGCCAGCAGTTTACAAGGGGCGAGCAATCAGCCCCAGCATTTT; CDR3: CASSLQGASNQPQHF
J: TRBJ2-5; D: NA; V: TRBV6-5; size: NA; DNA: TGTGCCAGCAGTTACTGGGGGGCGGGGGAGACCCAGTACTTC; CDR3: CASSYWGAGETQYF
J: TRBJ2-1; D: TRBD2; V: TRBV6-6; size: NA; DNA: TGTGCCAGCAGGGATAGCGGGAGGGGGGACAATGAGCAGTTCTTC; CDR3: CASRDSGRGDNEQFF
J: TRBJ2-7; D: TRBD2; V: TRBV11-1; size: few; DNA: TGTGCCAGCAGCTGGGGGACTAGCGGGAGCGAGCAGTACTTC; CDR3: CASSWGTSGSEQYF
J: TRBJ2-7; D: NA; V: TRBV7-3; size: few; DNA: TGTGCCAGCAGCTCTGAAACAGGGTTCGAGCAGTACTTC; CDR3: CASSSETGFEQYF
J: TRBJ1-1; D: NA; V: TRBV6-2/TRBV6-3; size: NA; DNA: TGTGCCAGCAGCGGCCCCGGGGGGTGGATGAACACTGAAGCTTTCTTT; CDR3: CASSGPGGWMNTEAFF
J: TRBJ2-2; D: NA; V: TRBV7-6; size: few; DNA: TGTGCCAGCAGCCTGACCGTTACCGGGGAGCTGTTTTTT; CDR3: CASSLTVTGELFF
J: TRBJ2-7; D: TRBD2; V: TRBV20-1; size: few; DNA: TGCAGTGCCACAGGACTAGCGGGGGGGTCCCCCTACGAGCAGTACTTC; CDR3: CSATGLAGGSPYEQYF
J: TRBJ2-7; D: NA; V: TRBV7-9; size: many; DNA: TGTGCCAGCAGTTTATCCTACGAGCAGTACTTC; CDR3: CASSLSYEQYF
J: TRBJ2-1; D: NA; V: TRBV13; size: few; DNA: TGTGCCAGCAGCGCCCGACTAGTGGATGAGCAGTTCTTC; CDR3: CASSARLVDEQFF
J: TRBJ2-5; D: NA; V: TRBV7-9; size: NA; DNA: TGTGCCAGCAGCGTTATAAACGGGGAGAAGACCCAGTACTTC; CDR3: CASSVINGEKTQYF
J: TRBJ2-7; D: NA; V: TRBV20-1; size: few; DNA: TGCAGTGCGCCGATAGCCCCGAGTGTGTCCTACGAGCAGTACTTC; CDR3: CSAPIAPSVSYEQYF
J: TRBJ2-1; D: NA; V: TRBV6-2/TRBV6-3; size: NA; DNA: TGTGCCAGCAGCCCGGTGCCTCCCTCCTTAGGTGAGCAGTTCTTC; CDR3: CASSPVPPSLGEQFF
J: TRBJ2-3; D: NA; V: TRBV7-2; size: few; DNA: TGTGCCAGCAGCTTTGCCAGCGGCACCGGGGAGACGCAGTATTTT; CDR3: CASSFASGTGETQYF
J: TRBJ2-7; D: NA; V: TRBV18; size: once; DNA: TGTGCCAGCTCACCACCGGAGGGTCTGATCTCCTACGAGCAGTACTTC; CDR3: CASSPPEGLISYEQYF
J: TRBJ2-1; D: NA; V: TRBV7-6; size: few; DNA: TGTGCCAGCAGCTTAGCGGCTTGGGGTGAGCAGTTCTTC; CDR3: CASSLAAWGEQFF
J: TRBJ2-1; D: TRBD2; V: TRBV6-4; size: few; DNA: TGTGCCACCCGAGTTTCCGCGGGGGGGCATGACCCTGAGCAGTTCTTC; CDR3: CATRVSAGGHDPEQFF
J: TRBJ2-1; D: TRBD2; V: TRBV6-2/TRBV6-3; size: NA; DNA: TGTGCCAGCAGTCCCAACCCAACTAGCGGGAAGGACAATGAGCAGTTCTTC; CDR3: CASSPNPTSGKDNEQFF
J: TRBJ2-1; D: NA; V: TRBV7-8; size: many; DNA: TGTGCCAGTGGACAACCGGCCAATGAGCAGTTCTTC; CDR3: CASGQPANEQFF
J: TRBJ2-5; D: TRBD2; V: TRBV7-6; size: NA; DNA: TGTGCCAGCAGCTACCGCGGGGGGGTGGAGACCCAGTACTTC; CDR3: CASSYRGGVETQYF
J: TRBJ2-1; D: TRBD1; V: TRBV5-1; size: NA; DNA: TGCGCCAGCAGCACCCCACCGGACAGGCCCTACAATGAGCAGTTCTTC; CDR3: CASSTPPDRPYNEQFF
J: TRBJ2-7; D: TRBD1; V: TRBV6-6; size: few; DNA: TGTGCCAGCAGTGAGCCGGGACAGGGCTACGAGCAGTACTTC; CDR3: CASSEPGQGYEQYF
J: TRBJ2-2; D: NA; V: TRBV5-1; size: many; DNA: TGCGCCAGCAGCTTGGCCGCGGACACCGGGGAGCTGTTTTTT; CDR3: CASSLAADTGELFF
J: TRBJ2-7; D: NA; V: TRBV12-3/TRBV12-4; size: many; DNA: TGTGCCAGCAGTTTAGCTAGCTCCTACGAGCAGTACTTC; CDR3: CASSLASSYEQYF
J: TRBJ2-7; D: NA; V: TRBV21-1; size: many; DNA: TGTGCCAGCAGCTCTAACAAGGAGGGACGAGGACACTACGAGCAGTACTTC; CDR3: CASSSNKEGRGHYEQYF
J: TRBJ2-5; D: TRBD2; V: TRBV2; size: NA; DNA: TGTGCCAGCAGCGGGACTAGCGGGGCAGAAGAGACCCAGTACTTC; CDR3: CASSGTSGAEETQYF
J: TRBJ2-1; D: NA; V: TRBV7-8; size: NA; DNA: TGTGCCAGCAGCTCCAGGGTCGGGGGGCCCGAGCAGTTCTTC; CDR3: CASSSRVGGPEQFF
J: TRBJ2-1; D: NA; V: TRBV9; size: NA; DNA: TGTGCCAGCAGCGTAGTCCCGGATGAGCAGTTCTTC; CDR3: CASSVVPDEQFF
J: TRBJ2-2; D: TRBD1; V: TRBV5-1; size: NA; DNA: TGCGCCAGCAGCTGGGACAGATACACCGGGGAGCTGTTTTTT; CDR3: CASSWDRYTGELFF
J: TRBJ2-7; D: TRBD1; V: TRBV4-3; size: few; DNA: TGCGCCAGCAGCCGCGCGACAGGGGTAGGCGAGCAGTACTTC; CDR3: CASSRATGVGEQYF
J: TRBJ2-5; D: NA; V: TRBV12-5; size: NA; DNA: TGTGCTAGTGAGGGAACACAAGAGACCCAGTACTTC; CDR3: CASEGTQETQYF
J: TRBJ2-6; D: TRBD2; V: TRBV2; size: NA; DNA: TGTGCCAGCAGGGGTAGCGGGAGGAGGCTAGGCCCTAACGTCCTGACTTTC; CDR3: CASRGSGRRLGPNVLTF
J: TRBJ2-2; D: NA; V: TRBV6-6; size: NA; DNA: TGTGCCAGCGGATTCACCGGGGAGCTGTTTTTT; CDR3: CASGFTGELFF
J: TRBJ2-7; D: TRBD1; V: TRBV10-3; size: few; DNA: TGTGCCATCACCTGGGACAGGGGTTACGAGCAGTACTTC; CDR3: CAITWDRGYEQYF
J: TRBJ2-1; D: NA; V: TRBV29-1; size: NA; DNA: TGCAGCGCCATAGTGTGGGGGGGCGGCTACAATGAGCAGTTCTTC; CDR3: CSAIVWGGGYNEQFF